The 18 T cell receptor beta chains presented below share a single source sample, sequenced in a study of cytomegalovirus exposure and HLA in healthy donors. Vbeta (60) and Jbeta (13) primers were used in the PCR. The assay was immunoSEQ multiplex PCR, and TCRdb's table has in-frame clones only and misses some. This repertoire shows hundreds of thousands of clones, under 80% found once; its top ten account for under 2.5%. Sequenced sample: PBMCs. The receptors derive from a female donor in good health and CMV-seronegative.

In its sample, this clone was seen a few times. V is TRBV6-5 and J is TRBJ1-1, with D perhaps matching TRBD1 (6 bases). Germline V gene sequence: CDR1 MNHEY, CDR2 SVGAGI. The CDR3 is 14 residues long. Trimming took 0 bases from V and 10 from J, leaving 15 bases between them. In nucleotides, the CDR3 is TGTGCCAGCAGTTACTCGTTACAGGGTTCCGTAGCTTTCTTT. Translated: CASSYSLQGSVAFF.

The V call is TRBV6-5, the J call TRBJ2-1, with D maybe TRBD2 (6 bases). With 6 bases removed from V and 5 bases from J, the gap between germline ends came to 17 bases. Germline loops: CDR1 MNHEY, CDR2 SVGAGI. CDR3 length: 15 amino acids. The CDR3 DNA reads TGTGCCAGCAGGATTCATCCGGGACTGAACAATGAGCAGTTCTTC. This gives the protein CASRIHPGLNNEQFF.

For this clone: An end of the junction does not agree with germline; a read error may underlie this. The J gene is TRBJ1-1, the V gene TRBV7-9; 7 bases agree with TRBD1. This CDR3 has 16 residues. Germline CDR1 is SEHNR and CDR2 is FQNEAQ (reference sequence). The CDR3 region is CSSSIGQVSKGSEAFF. The DNA for the CDR3 is TGTTCCAGCAGTATAGGACAGGTGTCGAAGGGCTCTGAAGCTTTCTTT. Supplemented by reference TRBV7-9 and TRBJ1-1, the full variable domain reads DTGVSQNPRHKITKRGQNVTFRCDPISEHNRLYWYRQTLGQGPEFLTYFQNEAQLEKSRLLSDRFSAERPKGSFSTLEIQRTEQGDSAMYLCSSSIGQVSKGSEAFFGQGTRLTVV.

This chain joins TRBV11-3 and TRBJ2-5; 9 bases are shared with TRBD2. The DNA matches TRBJ2-7 better at its end, which makes the J call doubtful. Germline V gene sequence: CDR1 SGHNT, CDR2 YENEEA. This CDR3 spans 15 amino acids. The DNA for the CDR3 is TGTGCCAGCAGCTTATATAGCGGGAGTTTATCCGAGCAGTACTTC. This translates into CASSLYSGSLSEQYF.

The CDR3 here is CSVISGNTIYF. The DNA for the CDR3 is TGCAGCGTCATCTCTGGAAACACCATATATTTT. V is TRBV29-1 and J is TRBJ1-3, with D uncertain. In germline, CDR1 is SQVTM, CDR2 ANQGSEA. CDR3 length equals 11 residues. Trimming took 6 bases from V and 0 from J, leaving 3 bases between them.

J is TRBJ2-3 and V is TRBV9; 14 nucleotides match TRBD2. J lost 5 bases, V lost 3 bases, and 2 bases had no gene match. Per the germline V gene, CDR1 is SGDLS and CDR2 is YYNGEE. This CDR3 is 15 amino acids long. CDR3 loop: CASSEGLAGVDTQYF. Here the CDR3 DNA reads TGTGCCAGCAGCGAGGGACTAGCGGGAGTAGATACGCAGTATTTT.

The chain carries TRBV14 and TRBJ1-4; TRBD1 is a possible D gene (6 bases). The CDR3 sequence is 15 residues long. Trimming removed 4 bases at V and 8 bases at J, with 17 bases between. Germline CDR1 reads SGHDN; CDR2 reads FVKESK. The CDR3 reads CASSRGTGRVEKLFF. The CDR3 nucleotides are TGTGCCAGCAGCCGCGGAACAGGGAGAGTAGAAAAACTGTTTTTT.

The chain links TRBV5-1 to TRBJ2-3; 8 bases map to TRBD2. The CDR3 spans 18 residues. The germline V gene has CDR1 SGHRS and CDR2 YFSETQ. The trim removed 3 bases at V and 3 bases at J, leaving 15 bases unmatched. This CDR3 reads CASSSTGRVAGRTDTQYF. CDR3 nucleotides: TGCGCCAGCAGCTCTACTGGGAGGGTAGCGGGAAGAACAGATACGCAGTATTTT.

This clone was counted a few times. V is TRBV25-1 and J is TRBJ2-6; TRBD1 aligns across 9 bases. The V and J ends lost 4 bases and 4 bases, in that order; junction bases with no gene match: 8. This CDR3 comprises 17 residues. In germline, CDR1 is MGHDK, CDR2 SYGVNS. The CDR3 sequence: CASSGPGTGFGANVLTF. The CDR3 nucleotides read TGTGCCAGCAGTGGTCCCGGGACAGGGTTCGGGGCCAACGTCCTGACTTTC.

The chain employs TRBV11-2 and TRBJ1-4; TRBD1 might be the D (6 bases). The CDR3 length is 15 residues. Trimming cost V 11 bases and J 4 bases, with 20 bases left between them. Per the germline V gene, CDR1 is SGHAT and CDR2 is FQNNGV. The CDR3 reads CAGMWWGRFNEKLFF. CDR3 nucleotide sequence: TGTGCCGGCATGTGGTGGGGGCGGTTTAATGAAAAACTGTTTTTT.

The chain uses TRBV12-5 and TRBJ2-3; 8 nucleotides line up with TRBD1. After removal of 6 bases from V and 0 bases from J, the junction contained 14 bases not matched to a gene. There are 18 residues in the CDR3. Per the germline V gene, CDR1 is LGHNT and CDR2 is FRNRAP. In DNA, the CDR3 is TGTGCTAGTGGCTTTGGACAGGGAAGCGGAAGGAGCACAGATACGCAGTATTTT. It codes for CASGFGQGSGRSTDTQYF.

The count of this clone is one. This chain uses TRBV10-2 with TRBJ2-3; D remains unclear. The V end was cut by 2 bases, the J end by 9 bases, with 15 bases between. This CDR3 contains 14 residues. Germline V gene data show CDR1 as WSHSY and CDR2 as SAAADI. In DNA, the CDR3 is TGCGCCAGCAGTGAGCTCGCTACGCGGCACACGCAGTATTTT. As protein: CASSELATRHTQYF.

This clone was picked up a small number of times. The V call is TRBV5-6, the J call TRBJ2-7, with TRBD1 identical over 9 bases. Germline-derived CDR1 and CDR2 are SGHDT and YYEEEE. V trimming: 5 bases; J trimming: 3 bases; junction bases outside the gene matches: 6. This CDR3 has 14 residues. CDR3 bases: TGTGCCAGCAGATACCGGGACAGGGACTACGAGCAGTACTTC. It yields the protein CASRYRDRDYEQYF.

The chain links TRBV5-1 to TRBJ2-5, with D tentatively TRBD2 (5 bases). The DNA end is more similar to TRBJ2-7, so the J call may be wrong. Germline CDR1 SGHRS, CDR2 YFSETQ. CDR3 length: 16 residues. CDR3: CASSLGSPSSIVEQYF. The CDR3 DNA is TGCGCCAGCAGCTTAGGGAGTCCCAGTAGCATAGTCGAGCAGTACTTC.

This chain links TRBV29-1 with TRBJ1-1, with a tentative D call TRBD1 (5 bases). Germline assignment: CDR1 SQVTM and CDR2 ANQGSEA. CDR3 length: 13 residues. V shed 0 bases and J shed 4 bases, with 9 bases lying between them. This chain's CDR3 is CSVEEGGSTEAFF. The CDR3, as DNA: TGCAGCGTTGAAGAGGGGGGTAGCACTGAAGCTTTCTTT.

This chain links TRBV7-9 with TRBJ2-3; the D gene is possibly TRBD1 (6 bases). The ends were cut back, 4 bases at V and 4 bases at J, with 12 bases in the middle. Germline V lookup: CDR1 SEHNR, CDR2 FQNEAQ (reference sequence). CDR3 length equals 14 residues. The chain's CDR3 is CASSSSGAADTQYF. The CDR3 DNA reads TGTGCCAGCAGCTCGTCAGGGGCGGCAGATACGCAGTATTTT.

J is TRBJ1-4 and V is TRBV6-5; D unclear. Trimming pared 1 base from V and 8 bases from J, leaving 14 bases between. The CDR3 is 15 residues long. The germline gives CDR1 MNHEY, CDR2 SVGAGI. In nucleotides, the CDR3 is TGTGCCAGCAGTTACTTGCAGGAGGTTCGAGAAAAACTGTTTTTT. This gives the protein CASSYLQEVREKLFF.

Turning to this clone: The junction departs from germline at one end; a sequencing error may be responsible. This chain uses TRBV5-1 with TRBJ2-3; 8 bases align to TRBD1. In germline, CDR1 is SGHRS, CDR2 YFSETQ. CDR3 size: 14 residues. Written as DNA, the CDR3 is TGCGTCAGCAGCCTAGGACAGGGTTGGGATACGCAGTATTTT. This sequence encodes CVSSLGQGWDTQYF.